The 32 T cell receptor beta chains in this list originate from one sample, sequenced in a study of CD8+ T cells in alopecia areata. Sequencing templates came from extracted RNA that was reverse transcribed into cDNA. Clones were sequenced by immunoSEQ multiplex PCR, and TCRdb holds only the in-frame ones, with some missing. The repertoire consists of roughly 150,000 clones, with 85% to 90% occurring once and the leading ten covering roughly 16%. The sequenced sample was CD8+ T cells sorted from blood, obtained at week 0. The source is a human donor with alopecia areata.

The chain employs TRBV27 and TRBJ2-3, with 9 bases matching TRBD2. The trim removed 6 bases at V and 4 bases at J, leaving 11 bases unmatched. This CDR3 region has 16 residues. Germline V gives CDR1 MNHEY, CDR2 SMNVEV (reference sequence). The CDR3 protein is CASRTRAGGAADTQYF. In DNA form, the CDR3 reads TGTGCCAGCAGGACACGAGCGGGGGGCGCGGCAGATACGCAGTATTTT.

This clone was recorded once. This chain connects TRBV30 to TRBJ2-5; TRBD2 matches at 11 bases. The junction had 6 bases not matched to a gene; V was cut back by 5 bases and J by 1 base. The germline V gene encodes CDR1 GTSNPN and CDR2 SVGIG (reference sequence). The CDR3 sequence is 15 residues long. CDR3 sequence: CAWDLAGGIQETQYF. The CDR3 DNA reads TGTGCCTGGGACCTAGCGGGGGGAATCCAAGAGACCCAGTACTTC.

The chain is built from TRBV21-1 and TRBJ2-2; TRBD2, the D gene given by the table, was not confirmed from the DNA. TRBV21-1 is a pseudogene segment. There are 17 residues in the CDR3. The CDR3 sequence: CASSNRPLKGGIGELFF. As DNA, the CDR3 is TGTGCCAGCAGCAACCGACCCTTGAAGGGAGGGATCGGGGAGCTGTTTTTT.

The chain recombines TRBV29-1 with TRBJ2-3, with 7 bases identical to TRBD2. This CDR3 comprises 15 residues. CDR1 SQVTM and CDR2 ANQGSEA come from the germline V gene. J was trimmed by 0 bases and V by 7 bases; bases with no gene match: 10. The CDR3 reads CSGVAGPLSTDTQYF. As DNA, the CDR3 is TGCAGCGGTGTAGCGGGCCCCCTCAGCACAGATACGCAGTATTTT.

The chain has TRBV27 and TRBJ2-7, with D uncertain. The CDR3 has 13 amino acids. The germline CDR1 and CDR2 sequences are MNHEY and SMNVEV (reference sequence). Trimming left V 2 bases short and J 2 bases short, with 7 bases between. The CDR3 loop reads CASSLMEPYEQYF. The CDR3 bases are TGTGCCAGCAGTTTAATGGAGCCCTACGAGCAGTACTTC.

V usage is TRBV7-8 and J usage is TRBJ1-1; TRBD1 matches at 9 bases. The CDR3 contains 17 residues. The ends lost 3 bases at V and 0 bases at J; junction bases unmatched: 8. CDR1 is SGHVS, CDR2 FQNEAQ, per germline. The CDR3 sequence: CASSFPGTGSMNTEAFF. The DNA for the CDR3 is TGTGCCAGCAGCTTTCCCGGGACAGGGTCCATGAACACTGAAGCTTTCTTT.

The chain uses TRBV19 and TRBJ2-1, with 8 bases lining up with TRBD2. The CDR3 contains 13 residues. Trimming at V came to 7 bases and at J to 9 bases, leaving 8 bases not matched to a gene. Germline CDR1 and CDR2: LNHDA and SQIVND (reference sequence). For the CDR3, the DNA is TGTGCCAGTAAAGCAGCGGGAGTTAGTGAGCAGTTCTTC. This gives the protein CASKAAGVSEQFF.

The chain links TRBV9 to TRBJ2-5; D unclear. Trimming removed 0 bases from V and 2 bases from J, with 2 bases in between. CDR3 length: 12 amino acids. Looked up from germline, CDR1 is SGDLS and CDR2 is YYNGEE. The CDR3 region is CASSVGQETQYF. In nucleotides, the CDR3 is TGTGCCAGCAGCGTAGGACAAGAGACCCAGTACTTC.

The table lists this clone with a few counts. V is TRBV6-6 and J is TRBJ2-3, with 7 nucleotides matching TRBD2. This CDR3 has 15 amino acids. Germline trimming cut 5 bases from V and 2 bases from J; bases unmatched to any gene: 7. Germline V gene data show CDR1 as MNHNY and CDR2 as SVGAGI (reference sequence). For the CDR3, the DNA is TGTGCCAGCAGTCCGACTAGCAGAATCACAGATACGCAGTATTTT. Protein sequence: CASSPTSRITDTQYF.

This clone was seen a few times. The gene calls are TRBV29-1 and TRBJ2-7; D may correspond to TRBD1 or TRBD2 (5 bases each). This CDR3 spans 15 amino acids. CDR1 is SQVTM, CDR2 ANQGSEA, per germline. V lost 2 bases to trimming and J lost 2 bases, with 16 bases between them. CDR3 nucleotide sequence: TGCAGCGTTGAATCCTCCGGGGACGCCACCTACGAGCAGTACTTC. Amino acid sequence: CSVESSGDATYEQYF.

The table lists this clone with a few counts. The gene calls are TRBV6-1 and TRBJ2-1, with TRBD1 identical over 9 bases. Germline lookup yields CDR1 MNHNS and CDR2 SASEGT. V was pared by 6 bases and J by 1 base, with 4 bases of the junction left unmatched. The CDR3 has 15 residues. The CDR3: CASRDRGASYNEQFF. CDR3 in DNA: TGTGCCAGCAGGGACAGGGGAGCGTCCTACAATGAGCAGTTCTTC.

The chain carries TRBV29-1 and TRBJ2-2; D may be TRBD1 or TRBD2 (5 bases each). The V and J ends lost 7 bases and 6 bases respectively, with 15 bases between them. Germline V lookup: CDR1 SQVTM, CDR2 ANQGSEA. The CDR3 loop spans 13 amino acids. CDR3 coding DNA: TGCAGCGCAATCCAGGGAGTTTCCGGGGAGCTGTTTTTT. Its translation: CSAIQGVSGELFF.

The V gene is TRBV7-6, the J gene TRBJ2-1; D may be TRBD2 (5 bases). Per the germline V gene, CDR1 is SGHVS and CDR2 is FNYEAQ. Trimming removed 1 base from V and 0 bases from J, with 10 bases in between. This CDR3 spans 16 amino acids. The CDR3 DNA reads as TGTGCCAGCAGCTTAGACGGGGAAAGCTCCTACAATGAGCAGTTCTTC. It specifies CASSLDGESSYNEQFF. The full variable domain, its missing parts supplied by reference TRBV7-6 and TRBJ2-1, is GAGVSQSPRYKVTKRGQDVALRCDPISGHVSLYWYRQALGQGPEFLTYFNYEAQQDKSGLPNDRFSAERPEGSISTLTIQRTEQRDSAMYRCASSLDGESSYNEQFFGPGTRLTVL.

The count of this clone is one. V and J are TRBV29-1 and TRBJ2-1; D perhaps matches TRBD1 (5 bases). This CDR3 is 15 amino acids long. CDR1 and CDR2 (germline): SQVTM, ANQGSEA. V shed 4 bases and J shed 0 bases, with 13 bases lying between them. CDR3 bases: TGCAGCGTTGCAAACAGGCCTAGCTCCTACAATGAGCAGTTCTTC. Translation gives CSVANRPSSYNEQFF.

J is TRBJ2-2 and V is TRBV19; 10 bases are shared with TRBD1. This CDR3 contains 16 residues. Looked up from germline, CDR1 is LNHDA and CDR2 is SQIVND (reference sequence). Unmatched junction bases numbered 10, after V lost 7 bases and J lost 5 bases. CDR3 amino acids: CASIGSGTGVTGELFF. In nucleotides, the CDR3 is TGTGCCAGTATTGGTTCCGGGACAGGGGTAACCGGGGAGCTGTTTTTT. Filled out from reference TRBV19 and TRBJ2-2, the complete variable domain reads DGGITQSPKYLFRKEGQNVTLSCEQNLNHDAMYWYRQDPGQGLRLIYYSQIVNDFQKGDIAEGYSVSREKKESFPLTVTSAQKNPTAFYLCASIGSGTGVTGELFFGEGSRLTVL.

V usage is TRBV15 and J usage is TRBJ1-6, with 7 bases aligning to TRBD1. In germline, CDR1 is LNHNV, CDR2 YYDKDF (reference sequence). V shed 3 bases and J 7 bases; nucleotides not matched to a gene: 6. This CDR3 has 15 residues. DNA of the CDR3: TGTGCCACCAGCAGCAAGACAGGGCCAAATTCACCCCTCCACTTT. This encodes CATSSKTGPNSPLHF.

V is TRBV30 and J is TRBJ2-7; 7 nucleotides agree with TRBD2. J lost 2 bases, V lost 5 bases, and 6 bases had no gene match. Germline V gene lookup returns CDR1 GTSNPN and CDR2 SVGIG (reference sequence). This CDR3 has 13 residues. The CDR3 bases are TGTGCCTGGGACGAGGGAGGGGCCTACGAGCAGTACTTC. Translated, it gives CAWDEGGAYEQYF.

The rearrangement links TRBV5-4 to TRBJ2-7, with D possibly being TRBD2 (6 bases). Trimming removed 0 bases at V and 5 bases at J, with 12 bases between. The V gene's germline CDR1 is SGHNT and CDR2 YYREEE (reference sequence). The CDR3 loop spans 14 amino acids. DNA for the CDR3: TGTGCCAGCAGCTTGGGGGGGGAGAGCAACGAGCAGTACTTC. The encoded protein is CASSLGGESNEQYF.

The DNA for the CDR3 is TGCGCCAGCAGTGAGGGTAGCAATCAGCCCCAGCATTTT. Encoded protein: CASSEGSNQPQHF. The rearrangement joins TRBV10-2 to TRBJ1-5; D gene unclear. V lost 2 bases and J lost 0, with 2 bases in between. Looked up from germline, CDR1 is WSHSY and CDR2 is SAAADI. The CDR3 is 13 amino acids.

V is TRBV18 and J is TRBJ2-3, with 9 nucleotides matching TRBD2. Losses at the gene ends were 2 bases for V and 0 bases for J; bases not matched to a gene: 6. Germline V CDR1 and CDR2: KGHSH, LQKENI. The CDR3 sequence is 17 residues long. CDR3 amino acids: CASSPSLAGHSTDTQYF. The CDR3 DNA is TGTGCCAGCTCACCATCCCTAGCGGGACATAGCACAGATACGCAGTATTTT.

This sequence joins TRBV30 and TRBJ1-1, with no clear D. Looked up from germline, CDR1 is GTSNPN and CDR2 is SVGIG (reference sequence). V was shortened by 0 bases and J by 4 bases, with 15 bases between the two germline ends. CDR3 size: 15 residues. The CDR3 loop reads CAWSVGTSAGTEAFF. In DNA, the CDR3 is TGTGCCTGGAGTGTAGGAACATCCGCGGGCACTGAAGCTTTCTTT. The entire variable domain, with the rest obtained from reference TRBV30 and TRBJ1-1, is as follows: SQTIHQWPATLVQPVGSPLSLECTVEGTSNPNLYWYRQAAGRGLQLLFYSVGIGQISSEVPQNLSASRPQDRQFILSSKKLLLSDSGFYLCAWSVGTSAGTEAFFGQGTRLTVV.

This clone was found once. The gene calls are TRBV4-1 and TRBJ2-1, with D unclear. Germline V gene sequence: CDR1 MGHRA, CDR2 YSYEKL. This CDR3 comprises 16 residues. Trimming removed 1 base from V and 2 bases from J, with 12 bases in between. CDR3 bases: TGCGCCAGCAGCCAAGTTCCTGGGTCCCCCTACAATGAGCAGTTCTTC. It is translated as CASSQVPGSPYNEQFF.

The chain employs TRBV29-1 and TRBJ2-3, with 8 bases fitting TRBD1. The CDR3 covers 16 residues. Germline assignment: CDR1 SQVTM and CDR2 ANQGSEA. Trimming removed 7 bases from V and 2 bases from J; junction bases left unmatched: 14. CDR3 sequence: CSGYTLDREDTDTQYF. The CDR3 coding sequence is TGCAGCGGTTATACCCTGGACAGGGAAGACACAGATACGCAGTATTTT.

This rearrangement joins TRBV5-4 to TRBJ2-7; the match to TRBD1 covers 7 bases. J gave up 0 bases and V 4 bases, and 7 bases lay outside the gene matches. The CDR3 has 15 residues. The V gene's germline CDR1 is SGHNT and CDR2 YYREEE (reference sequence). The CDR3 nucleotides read TGTGCCAGCAGCCCTACGACAGGGAGCTCCTACGAGCAGTACTTC. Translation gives CASSPTTGSSYEQYF.

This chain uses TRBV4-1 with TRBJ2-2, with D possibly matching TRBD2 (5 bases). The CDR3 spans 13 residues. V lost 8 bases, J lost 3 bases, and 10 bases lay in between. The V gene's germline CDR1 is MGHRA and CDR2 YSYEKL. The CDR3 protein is CASASSDTGELFF. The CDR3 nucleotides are TGCGCCAGCGCTAGCTCAGACACCGGGGAGCTGTTTTTT.

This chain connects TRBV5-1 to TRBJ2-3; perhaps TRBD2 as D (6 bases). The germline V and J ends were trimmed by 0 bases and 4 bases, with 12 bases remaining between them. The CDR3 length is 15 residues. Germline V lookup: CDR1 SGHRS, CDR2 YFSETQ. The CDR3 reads CASSLELAGPDTQYF. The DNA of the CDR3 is TGCGCCAGCAGCTTGGAACTTGCGGGGCCAGATACGCAGTATTTT.

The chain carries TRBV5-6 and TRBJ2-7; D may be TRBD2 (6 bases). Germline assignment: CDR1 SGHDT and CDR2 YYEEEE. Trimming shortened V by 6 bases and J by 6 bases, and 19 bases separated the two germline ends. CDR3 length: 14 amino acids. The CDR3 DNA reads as TGTGCCAGCACCCCCTGGGGAGGCGCCCGCGAGCAGTACTTC. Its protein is CASTPWGGAREQYF.

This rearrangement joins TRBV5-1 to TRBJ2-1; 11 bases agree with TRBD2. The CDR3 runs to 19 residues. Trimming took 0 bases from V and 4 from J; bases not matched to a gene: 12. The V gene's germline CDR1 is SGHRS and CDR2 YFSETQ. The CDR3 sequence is CASSLEGLSSGRAYNEQFF. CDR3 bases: TGCGCCAGCAGCTTGGAAGGGTTGAGTAGCGGGAGGGCTTACAATGAGCAGTTCTTC.

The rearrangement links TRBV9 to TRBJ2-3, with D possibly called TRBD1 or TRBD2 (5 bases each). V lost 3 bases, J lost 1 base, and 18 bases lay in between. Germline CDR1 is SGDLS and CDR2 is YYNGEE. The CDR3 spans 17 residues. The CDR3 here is CASSGEAGTSGTDTQYF. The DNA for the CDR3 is TGTGCCAGCAGCGGCGAAGCCGGGACCTCTGGCACAGATACGCAGTATTTT.

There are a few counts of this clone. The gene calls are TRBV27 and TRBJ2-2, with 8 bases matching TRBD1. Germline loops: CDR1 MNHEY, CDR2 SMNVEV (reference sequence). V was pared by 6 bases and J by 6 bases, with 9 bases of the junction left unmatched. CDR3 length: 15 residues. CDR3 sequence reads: CASSRTGTGPGELFF. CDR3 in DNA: TGTGCCAGCAGCAGGACCGGGACAGGACCCGGGGAGCTGTTTTTT.

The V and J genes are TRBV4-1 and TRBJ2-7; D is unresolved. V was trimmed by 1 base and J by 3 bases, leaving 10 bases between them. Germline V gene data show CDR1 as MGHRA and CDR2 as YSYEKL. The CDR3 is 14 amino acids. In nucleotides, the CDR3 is TGCGCCAGCAGCCAAGGGCCCCATGACTACGAGCAGTACTTC. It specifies CASSQGPHDYEQYF.

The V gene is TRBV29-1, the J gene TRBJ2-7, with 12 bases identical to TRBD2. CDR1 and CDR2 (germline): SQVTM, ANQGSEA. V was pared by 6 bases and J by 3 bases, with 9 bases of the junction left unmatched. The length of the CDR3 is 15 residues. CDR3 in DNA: TGCAGCGTCGTCAGACTAGCGGGAGTATTCTACGAGCAGTACTTC. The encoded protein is CSVVRLAGVFYEQYF.